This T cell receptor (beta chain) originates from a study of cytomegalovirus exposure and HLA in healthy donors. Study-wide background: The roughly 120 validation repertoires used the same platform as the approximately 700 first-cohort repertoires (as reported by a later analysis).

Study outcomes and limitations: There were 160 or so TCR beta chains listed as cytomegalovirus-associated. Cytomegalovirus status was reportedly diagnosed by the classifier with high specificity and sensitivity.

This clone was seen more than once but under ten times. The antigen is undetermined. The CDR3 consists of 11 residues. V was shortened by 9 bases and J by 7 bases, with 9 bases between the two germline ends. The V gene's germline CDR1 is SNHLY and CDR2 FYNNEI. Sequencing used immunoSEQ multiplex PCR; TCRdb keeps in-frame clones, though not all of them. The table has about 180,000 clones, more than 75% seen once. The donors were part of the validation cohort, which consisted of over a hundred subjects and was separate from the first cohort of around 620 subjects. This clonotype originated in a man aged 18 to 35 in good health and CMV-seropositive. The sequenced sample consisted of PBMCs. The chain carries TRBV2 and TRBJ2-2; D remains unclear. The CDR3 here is CARSVSGELFF. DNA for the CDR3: TGTGCCAGGAGCGTGAGCGGGGAGCTGTTTTTT.